This TCR beta chain emerged from a study of T cells in Graves' hyperthyroidism and ophthalmopathy. Amplification yielded TCR beta CDR3 regions, with RNA transcripts as the source. An initial round of RT-PCR targeting the TCR CDR3 relied on the HTBI primer set. Each CDR3 protein is one row after TCRdb ran MiXCR on the multiplex PCR reads. The sample yields about 640,000 distinct CDR3 sequences, 20% seen once. Points from the study as a whole: Blood also showed most of the thyroid clonotypes that were expanded above 0.001.

This clonotype showed up just a few times. Its specificity is unknown. The CDR3 spans 13 residues. Germline V lookup: CDR1 MNHNS, CDR2 SASEGT. V dropped 6 bases and J dropped 2 bases, with 9 bases sitting between them. The sequenced sample was blood. This clonotype originated in a man younger than 40 with Graves' ophthalmopathy. This sequence joins TRBV6-1 and TRBJ2-3; possibly TRBD1 for D (5 bases). The CDR3: CASRKTVTDTQYF. In DNA form, the CDR3 reads TGTGCCAGCAGAAAGACAGTCACAGATACGCAGTATTTT.